These 3 T cell receptor beta chains originate from one sample sequenced in a study of identical twins. MiXCR was run by TCRdb on the 5' RACE reads, yielding one entry per CDR3 protein. Found here are 690,000 or so distinct CDR3 sequences, 8% to 9% of them singletons; the top ten hold 0.75% to 1%. These same records also appear under a second study, on yellow fever vaccine responses in identical twins.

Sequenced input: PBMCs. These TCRs come from a woman between 18 and 29 years old in good health.

V usage is TRBV9 and J usage is TRBJ2-1; D ambiguous. This CDR3 is 13 amino acids long. Trimming stripped 3 bases from V and 3 bases from J, with 7 bases between. The germline V gene encodes CDR1 SGDLS and CDR2 YYNGEE. The CDR3 DNA follows: TGTGCCAGCAGCGGGGATTACTACAATGAGCAGTTCTTC. This encodes CASSGDYYNEQFF.

This chain joins TRBV12-3 or TRBV12-4 and TRBJ2-3, with unresolved D. Trimming cost V 3 bases and J 5 bases, with 12 bases left between them. The CDR3 covers 14 residues. The DNA of the CDR3 is TGTGCCAGCAGTTTTACCCCCTCGGGAGATACGCAGTATTTT. It is translated as CASSFTPSGDTQYF.

This clonotype was found a few times. This chain links TRBV20-1 with TRBJ2-1; D might be TRBD1 (6 bases). The germline CDR1 and CDR2 sequences are DFQATT and SNEGSKA (reference sequence). CDR3 length: 17 residues. Trimming cost V 3 bases and J 0 bases, with 18 bases left between them. Here the CDR3 DNA reads TGCAGTGCTAGTCACCCGGACAGACCAGACTCCTACAATGAGCAGTTCTTC. Protein product: CSASHPDRPDSYNEQFF.